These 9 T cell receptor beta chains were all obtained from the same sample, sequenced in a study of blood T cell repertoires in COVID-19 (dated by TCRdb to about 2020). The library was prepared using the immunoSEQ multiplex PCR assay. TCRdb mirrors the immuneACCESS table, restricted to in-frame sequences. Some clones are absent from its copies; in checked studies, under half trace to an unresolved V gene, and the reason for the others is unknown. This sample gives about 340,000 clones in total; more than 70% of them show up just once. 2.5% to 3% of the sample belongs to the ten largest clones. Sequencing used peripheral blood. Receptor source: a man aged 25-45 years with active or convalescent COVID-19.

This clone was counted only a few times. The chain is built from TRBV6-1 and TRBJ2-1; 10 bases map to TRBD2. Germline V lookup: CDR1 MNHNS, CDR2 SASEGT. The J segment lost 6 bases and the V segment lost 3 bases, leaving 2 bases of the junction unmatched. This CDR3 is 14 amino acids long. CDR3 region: CASSDLAGANEQFF. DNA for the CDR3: TGTGCCAGCAGTGATCTAGCGGGAGCCAATGAGCAGTTCTTC.

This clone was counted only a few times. The CDR3 nucleotides read TGTGCCAGCAGTACCGACAGGTCACAGTTCTTC. Translating gives CASSTDRSQFF. The genes are TRBV3-1 (or the pseudogene TRBV3-2) and TRBJ2-1; a possible D gene is TRBD1 (6 bases). The length of the CDR3 is 11 residues. Germline V gene sequence: CDR1 LGHDT, CDR2 YNNKEL (reference sequence). V lost 6 bases to trimming and J lost 13 bases, with 13 bases between them.

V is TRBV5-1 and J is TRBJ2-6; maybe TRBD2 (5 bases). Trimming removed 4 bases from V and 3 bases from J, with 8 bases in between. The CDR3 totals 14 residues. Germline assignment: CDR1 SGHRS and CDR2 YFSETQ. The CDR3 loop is CASSRDYGANVLTF. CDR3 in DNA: TGCGCCAGCAGCCGGGATTATGGGGCCAACGTCCTGACTTTC. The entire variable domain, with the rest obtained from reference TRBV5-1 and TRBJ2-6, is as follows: KAGVTQTPRYLIKTRGQQVTLSCSPISGHRSVSWYQQTPGQGLQFLFEYFSETQRNKGNFPGRFSGRQFSNSRSEMNVSTLELGDSALYLCASSRDYGANVLTFGAGSRLTVL.

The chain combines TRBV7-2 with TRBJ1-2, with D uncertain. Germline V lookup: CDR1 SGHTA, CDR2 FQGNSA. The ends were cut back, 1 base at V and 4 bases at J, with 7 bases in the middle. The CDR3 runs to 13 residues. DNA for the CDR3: TGTGCCAGCAGCTTAGTGAGAGGCTATGGCTACACCTTC. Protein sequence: CASSLVRGYGYTF.

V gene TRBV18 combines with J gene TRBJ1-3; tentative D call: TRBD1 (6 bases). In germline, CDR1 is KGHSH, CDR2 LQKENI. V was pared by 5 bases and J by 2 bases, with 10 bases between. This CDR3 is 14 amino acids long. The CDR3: CASSATGTGNTIYF. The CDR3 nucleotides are TGTGCCAGCTCAGCAACAGGGACTGGAAACACCATATATTTT.

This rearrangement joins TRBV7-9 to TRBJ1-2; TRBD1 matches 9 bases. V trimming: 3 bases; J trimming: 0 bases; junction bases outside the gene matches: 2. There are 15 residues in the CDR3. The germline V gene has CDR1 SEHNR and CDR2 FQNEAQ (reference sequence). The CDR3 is CASSFNRGPNYGYTF. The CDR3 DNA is TGTGCCAGCAGCTTCAACAGGGGGCCTAACTATGGCTACACCTTC.

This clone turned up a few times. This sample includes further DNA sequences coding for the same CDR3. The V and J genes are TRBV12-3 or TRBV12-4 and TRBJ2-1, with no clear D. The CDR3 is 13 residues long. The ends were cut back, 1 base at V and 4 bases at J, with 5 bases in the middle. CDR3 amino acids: CASSLGSYNEQFF. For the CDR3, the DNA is TGTGCCAGCAGTTTAGGTTCTTACAATGAGCAGTTCTTC.

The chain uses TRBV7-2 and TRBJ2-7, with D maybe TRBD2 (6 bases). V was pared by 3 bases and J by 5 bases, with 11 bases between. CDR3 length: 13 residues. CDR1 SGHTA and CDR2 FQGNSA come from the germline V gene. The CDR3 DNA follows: TGTGCCAGCAGCTTCTCCGGAGGGAACGAGCAGTACTTC. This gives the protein CASSFSGGNEQYF. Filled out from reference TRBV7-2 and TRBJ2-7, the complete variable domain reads GAGVSQSPSNKVTEKGKDVELRCDPISGHTALYWYRQSLGQGLEFLIYFQGNSAPDKSGLPSDRFSAERTGGSVSTLTIQRTQQEDSAVYLCASSFSGGNEQYFGPGTRLTVT.

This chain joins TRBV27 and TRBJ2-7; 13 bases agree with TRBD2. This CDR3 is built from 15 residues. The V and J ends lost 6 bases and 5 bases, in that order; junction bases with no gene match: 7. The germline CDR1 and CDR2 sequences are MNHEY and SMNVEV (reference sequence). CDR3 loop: CASSPGTSGKNEQYF. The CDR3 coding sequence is TGTGCCAGCAGCCCCGGGACTAGCGGGAAGAACGAGCAGTACTTC.